The 24 T cell receptor beta chains below come from one sample, sequenced in a study of blood T cell repertoires in COVID-19. Assay: immunoSEQ multiplex PCR; the TCRdb copy retains only in-frame clones and omits some. Here the sample spans approximately 300,000 clones, 85% to 90% being singletons. Sequencing was done on a sample of peripheral blood. These receptors all come from a woman in her fifties or sixties with COVID-19, enrolled during active disease.

This chain links TRBV6-1 with TRBJ1-5; D gene ambiguous. Trimming pared 2 bases from V and 10 bases from J, leaving 12 bases between. The germline gives CDR1 MNHNS, CDR2 SASEGT. The CDR3 length is 13 residues. DNA for the CDR3: TGTGCCAGCAGTGAACGGGATCCCAGCCCCCAGCATTTT. Residues: CASSERDPSPQHF.

The chain joins TRBV15 to TRBJ2-1, with TRBD2 matching over 14 bases. The J segment lost 12 bases and the V segment lost 8 bases, leaving 15 bases of the junction unmatched. Germline-derived CDR1 and CDR2 are LNHNV and YYDKDF (reference sequence). The CDR3 has 16 amino acids. The CDR3: CATGGTSGRLGVGQFF. In nucleotides, the CDR3 is TGTGCCACCGGAGGGACTAGCGGGAGACTAGGGGTGGGGCAGTTCTTC.

In its sample, this clone was seen once. The CDR3 sequence: CASSIGTSGTKSYEQYF. The DNA of the CDR3 is TGTGCCAGCAGCATCGGGACTAGCGGGACGAAGTCCTACGAGCAGTACTTC. The chain employs TRBV7-9 and TRBJ2-7, with 13 positions matching TRBD2. CDR1 and CDR2 from the germline V gene are SEHNR and FQNEAQ (reference sequence). The CDR3 length is 17 residues. The V segment lost 5 bases and the J segment 1 base; nucleotides outside the gene matches: 8.

This sequence joins TRBV5-6 and TRBJ1-6; weak D call: TRBD1 (6 bases). From germline, CDR1 is SGHDT and CDR2 YYEEEE. This CDR3 contains 15 residues. V lost 4 bases and J lost 12, with 20 bases in between. CDR3 region: CASSHPGPTRGPLHF. The CDR3, as DNA: TGTGCCAGCAGCCATCCGGGACCTACCAGGGGACCCCTCCACTTT.

The CDR3 sequence: CASSQVGWGGQAFF. Written as DNA, the CDR3 is TGTGCCAGCAGCCAAGTCGGGTGGGGGGGGCAGGCTTTCTTT. The chain joins TRBV3-1 (or the pseudogene TRBV3-2) to TRBJ1-1; perhaps TRBD1 as D (6 bases). This CDR3 region has 14 residues. Trimming took off 1 base at V and 11 bases at J, with 17 bases between the two ends. Germline CDR1 is LGHDT and CDR2 is YNNKEL (reference sequence).

V usage is TRBV2 and J usage is TRBJ1-1, with TRBD1 identical over 7 bases. Germline trimming cut 6 bases from V and 3 bases from J; bases unmatched to any gene: 7. The CDR3 covers 14 residues. Germline V gene sequence: CDR1 SNHLY, CDR2 FYNNEI. The CDR3 region is CASSLQGGDTEAFF. The CDR3 nucleotides are TGTGCCAGCAGCCTTCAGGGGGGCGACACTGAAGCTTTCTTT. The variable domain in full, with the rest retrieved from reference TRBV2 and TRBJ1-1, is EPEVTQTPSHQVTQMGQEVILRCVPISNHLYFYWYRQILGQKVEFLVSFYNNEISEKSEIFDDQFSVERPDGSNFTLKIRSTKLEDSAMYFCASSLQGGDTEAFFGQGTRLTVV.

The genes are TRBV19 and TRBJ1-6; no firm D call. From germline, CDR1 is LNHDA and CDR2 SQIVND (reference sequence). CDR3 length equals 14 residues. V lost 0 bases and J 10 bases, leaving 10 bases between the germline ends. CDR3 coding DNA: TGTGCCAGTAGTATAGAGCGGGGAAACTCACCCCTCCACTTT. Its protein is CASSIERGNSPLHF.

This sequence joins TRBV7-3 and TRBJ2-5; a weak D match, TRBD1 (6 bases). Trimming pared 4 bases from V and 5 bases from J, leaving 11 bases between. The CDR3 spans 13 residues. Germline lookup yields CDR1 SGHTA and CDR2 FQGTGA. The CDR3 DNA follows: TGTGCCAGCAGCTCAGGACAGAGGGAGACCCAGTACTTC. Its translation: CASSSGQRETQYF. Supplemented by reference TRBV7-3 and TRBJ2-5, the full variable domain reads GAGVSQTPSNKVTEKGKYVELRCDPISGHTALYWYRQSLGQGPEFLIYFQGTGAADDSGLPNDRFFAVRPEGSVSTLKIQRTERGDSAVYLCASSSGQRETQYFGPGTRLLVL.

This clone has more than one count but fewer than ten. The gene calls are TRBV2 and TRBJ2-1; maybe TRBD2 (5 bases). V lost 1 base and J lost 9, with 16 bases in between. Germline V gene data show CDR1 as SNHLY and CDR2 as FYNNEI. This CDR3 has 15 residues. CDR3 residues: CASSEVGSEYGEQFF. CDR3 sequence (DNA): TGTGCCAGCAGTGAAGTGGGGAGCGAGTATGGTGAGCAGTTCTTC.

The chain joins TRBV2 to TRBJ2-2, with D tentatively TRBD2 (5 bases). Trimming cost V 0 bases and J 7 bases, with 12 bases left between them. The CDR3 runs 15 residues. Germline V gene lookup returns CDR1 SNHLY and CDR2 FYNNEI. This CDR3 reads CASSEAGASLGELFF. Written as DNA, the CDR3 is TGTGCCAGCAGTGAAGCGGGAGCTTCCCTCGGGGAGCTGTTTTTT. Drawing the rest from reference TRBV2 and TRBJ2-2, the complete variable domain is EPEVTQTPSHQVTQMGQEVILRCVPISNHLYFYWYRQILGQKVEFLVSFYNNEISEKSEIFDDQFSVERPDGSNFTLKIRSTKLEDSAMYFCASSEAGASLGELFFGEGSRLTVL.

This chain connects TRBV5-4 to TRBJ2-1; 9 bases are shared with TRBD2. Per the germline V gene, CDR1 is SGHNT and CDR2 is YYREEE (reference sequence). This CDR3 region has 15 residues. The trim removed 7 bases at V and 0 bases at J, leaving 5 bases unmatched. The CDR3 here is CASANSGSSYNEQFF. CDR3 nucleotides: TGTGCCAGCGCCAATAGCGGGAGCTCCTACAATGAGCAGTTCTTC. Variable domain in full (rest from reference TRBV5-4 and TRBJ2-1): ETGVTQSPTHLIKTRGQQVTLRCSSQSGHNTVSWYQQALGQGPQFIFQYYREEENGRGNFPPRFSGLQFPNYSSELNVNALELDDSALYLCASANSGSSYNEQFFGPGTRLTVL.

The CDR3 region has the DNA TGTGCCAGCAGTGAGCGGGGAAACACTGAAGCTTTCTTT. This translates into CASSERGNTEAFF. The V gene is TRBV6-1, the J gene TRBJ1-1; D uncertain. This CDR3 contains 13 residues. CDR1 is MNHNS and CDR2 is SASEGT in the germline V gene. Trimming cost V 3 bases and J 2 bases, with 7 bases left between them.

The CDR3 reads CASSYRDRGHGYTF. The CDR3 coding sequence is TGTGCCAGCAGTTACCGGGACAGGGGGCATGGCTACACCTTC. The chain recombines TRBV6-2 or TRBV6-3 with TRBJ1-2; 12 bases match TRBD1. The CDR3 is 14 amino acids. Germline trimming cut 2 bases from V and 6 bases from J; bases unmatched to any gene: 1. Germline-derived CDR1 and CDR2 are MNHEY and SVGEGT.

The chain joins TRBV19 to TRBJ2-7, with a weak D call TRBD1 (7 bases). Germline CDR1 is LNHDA and CDR2 is SQIVND (reference sequence). This CDR3 comprises 13 residues. Trimming stripped 10 bases from V and 1 base from J, with 14 bases between. CDR3 DNA: TGTGCCACTAAGGGGGGACAGTCCTACGAGCAGTACTTC. It is translated as CATKGGQSYEQYF.

This clone turned up a few times. The chain joins TRBV2 to TRBJ2-1, with TRBD2 identical over 14 bases. From germline, CDR1 is SNHLY and CDR2 FYNNEI. The CDR3 runs 15 residues. J gave up 7 bases and V 7 bases, and 6 bases lay outside the gene matches. CDR3 nucleotides: TGTGCCAGCACCCGGACTAGCGGGAGGTCTAATGAGCAGTTCTTC. Residues: CASTRTSGRSNEQFF.

The gene calls are TRBV19 and TRBJ1-5; 7 bases map to TRBD1. V was pared by 8 bases and J by 2 bases, with 0 bases of the junction left unmatched. This CDR3 has 12 amino acids. Germline CDR1 is LNHDA and CDR2 is SQIVND (reference sequence). The CDR3 is CASDRGNQPQHF. Written as DNA, the CDR3 is TGTGCCAGTGACAGGGGCAATCAGCCCCAGCATTTT. Complete variable domain (other parts from reference TRBV19 and TRBJ1-5): DGGITQSPKYLFRKEGQNVTLSCEQNLNHDAMYWYRQDPGQGLRLIYYSQIVNDFQKGDIAEGYSVSREKKESFPLTVTSAQKNPTAFYLCASDRGNQPQHFGDGTRLSIL.

This clone has only one observation. The chain is built from TRBV4-1 and TRBJ2-7; 12 nucleotides line up with TRBD2. The CDR3 is 14 residues long. Germline CDR1 reads MGHRA; CDR2 reads YSYEKL. With V trimmed by 4 bases and J by 3 bases, 1 base remained unmatched. CDR3 sequence: CASSRLAGDYEQYF. The CDR3, as DNA: TGCGCCAGCAGCCGACTAGCGGGAGACTACGAGCAGTACTTC.

This chain links TRBV7-9 with TRBJ2-3, with D uncertain. The V end lost 5 bases, the J end lost 5 bases, and 14 bases lay between the germline ends. The V gene's germline CDR1 is SEHNR and CDR2 FQNEAQ (reference sequence). The CDR3 spans 14 residues. The CDR3 reads CASSPESSRDTQYF. The CDR3 DNA follows: TGTGCCAGCAGCCCCGAGTCGTCTAGAGATACGCAGTATTTT.

The CDR3 protein is CSVQKGSAGNEQFF. CDR3 nucleotide sequence: TGCAGCGTTCAGAAGGGTAGTGCGGGGAATGAGCAGTTCTTC. The J gene is TRBJ2-1, the V gene TRBV29-1; TRBD2 might be the D (6 bases). V lost 5 bases and J lost 7, with 18 bases in between. Per the germline V gene, CDR1 is SQVTM and CDR2 is ANQGSEA. This CDR3 is built from 14 residues.

The rearrangement links TRBV12-5 to TRBJ2-7; TRBD1 matches 9 bases. This CDR3 has 15 amino acids. Germline CDR1 is LGHNT and CDR2 is FRNRAP. V trimming: 5 bases; J trimming: 3 bases; junction bases outside the gene matches: 8. CDR3: CASGAQTGGFYEQYF. DNA of the CDR3: TGTGCTAGTGGTGCCCAGACAGGGGGATTCTACGAGCAGTACTTC.

The rearrangement joins TRBV6-6 to TRBJ2-7; tentatively, D is TRBD1 (5 bases). Trimming removed 2 bases at V and 4 bases at J, with 6 bases between. The CDR3 covers 12 residues. The germline V gene encodes CDR1 MNHNY and CDR2 SVGAGI (reference sequence). The CDR3 here is CASSYRGYEQYF. CDR3 in DNA: TGTGCCAGCAGTTACAGGGGTTACGAGCAGTACTTC.

This chain connects TRBV5-1 to TRBJ2-7, with TRBD1 as a possible D gene (6 bases). With 0 bases removed from V and 4 bases from J, the gap between germline ends came to 14 bases. The CDR3 totals 15 residues. Germline CDR1 SGHRS, CDR2 YFSETQ. DNA for the CDR3: TGCGCCAGCAGCTTGGCTCAGGGGCGGGTTTACGAGCAGTACTTC. Amino acids: CASSLAQGRVYEQYF.

The chain has TRBV15 and TRBJ2-5; 9 nucleotides line up with TRBD2. Looked up from germline, CDR1 is LNHNV and CDR2 is YYDKDF (reference sequence). CDR3 length: 15 amino acids. Unmatched junction bases numbered 5, after V lost 1 base and J lost 5 bases. CDR3 coding DNA: TGTGCCACCAGCAGAGGAGGCGGGAGGGCGGAGACCCAGTACTTC. This encodes CATSRGGGRAETQYF. Full variable domain (remainder filled in from reference TRBV15 and TRBJ2-5): DAMVIQNPRYQVTQFGKPVTLSCSQTLNHNVMYWYQQKSSQAPKLLFHYYDKDFNNEADTPDNFQSRRPNTSFCFLDIRSPGLGDTAMYLCATSRGGGRAETQYFGPGTRLLVL.

The chain couples TRBV7-6 to TRBJ2-7; possible D gene TRBD2, 5 bases. Trimming took 3 bases from V and 2 from J, leaving 11 bases between them. The V gene's germline CDR1 is SGHVS and CDR2 FNYEAQ. The CDR3 loop spans 14 amino acids. In DNA, the CDR3 is TGTGCCAGCAGCTTTAGCGTCGGGCCCTACGAGCAGTACTTC. Amino acids: CASSFSVGPYEQYF.